This T cell receptor beta chain is from a study of molecular identifiers for immune sequencing clone quantification. Per germline, CDR1 SGHTA and CDR2 FQGTGA. The junction had 8 bases not matched to a gene; V was cut back by 5 bases and J by 6 bases. The CDR3 consists of 15 residues. TCRdb reprocessed the PCR reads via MiXCR and lists one record per CDR3 protein. The data hold around 470,000 distinct CDR3 sequences, with about 25% observed a single time. There are many counts of this clonotype. Sample: naive CD8+ T cells from blood, with Jurkat cell RNA spiked in. Subset denoted: FACS-sorted CD8+CD4-CCR7+CD45RA+ naive T cells. The V and J genes are TRBV7-3 and TRBJ2-3, with 10 bases matching TRBD2. The clonotype was recovered from a human donor in good health. Some libraries in this study had Jurkat cell RNA spiked in. In nucleotides, the CDR3 is TGTGCCAGCAGCCGTTTAGCGGGAGGATTGGATACGCAGTATTTT. It translates to CASSRLAGGLDTQYF.